This is a list of T cell receptor beta chains from one sample in a study of cytomegalovirus exposure and HLA in healthy donors. The table came from immunoSEQ multiplex PCR; TCRdb's copy has only in-frame clones and leaves some out. The profile shows about 140,000 clones, around 87% of them singletons. Material: PBMCs. The receptors were sampled from a woman aged 25 to 39 in good health and CMV-seronegative. Both conserved end residues are trimmed from each CDR3. A D gene is named only where the DNA matches it firmly.

TRBV4-3 NA ASSQDRQETQY
TRBV29-1 NA SVYREYNEQF
TRBV7-2 TRBD2 ASSLVGGGWASGNEQY
TRBV11-2 NA ASSLEVDFYTEAF
TRBV7-3 TRBD2 ASSSSPSGRADTQY
TRBV4-1 TRBD2 ASSQDPASGSYEQY
TRBV5-1 NA ASSQGVEQY
TRBV11-2 TRBD1 ASSPKRPGQGARTQY
TRBV7-2 TRBD1 ASSLVGDRGETQY
TRBV19 NA ASSIDRGRRYGYT
TRBV29-1 TRBD1 SGTGTGLTDTQY
TRBV4-1 NA ASSQGKSYEQY
TRBV4-1 NA ASSQDFGRVTEAF
TRBV4-1 NA ASSRRELPTEQY
TRBV7-3 TRBD1 ASGIQGGTQY
TRBV30 TRBD1 AWSVQGKYNEQF
TRBV2 NA ASKARDYNSPLH
TRBV13 NA ASSPRDIGGELF
TRBV28 TRBD2 ASSYRLAGVRNEQF
TRBV7-2 TRBD2 ASSSVGLAGVWNTDTQY
TRBV28 NA ASSSPIGSGHTTNEKLF
TRBV13 NA ASSLLDSYGYT
TRBV16 NA ASSEPGELDTEAF
TRBV7-2 NA ASSRGNTGELF
TRBV27 TRBD2 ASSSHSGTSGRDTDTQY
TRBV21-1 NA ASRGGIPYNEQF
TRBV27 TRBD2 ASSSRLAGPLTDTQY
TRBV5-6 NA ASSLDQNTEAF
TRBV29-1 NA SVEDRATYEQY